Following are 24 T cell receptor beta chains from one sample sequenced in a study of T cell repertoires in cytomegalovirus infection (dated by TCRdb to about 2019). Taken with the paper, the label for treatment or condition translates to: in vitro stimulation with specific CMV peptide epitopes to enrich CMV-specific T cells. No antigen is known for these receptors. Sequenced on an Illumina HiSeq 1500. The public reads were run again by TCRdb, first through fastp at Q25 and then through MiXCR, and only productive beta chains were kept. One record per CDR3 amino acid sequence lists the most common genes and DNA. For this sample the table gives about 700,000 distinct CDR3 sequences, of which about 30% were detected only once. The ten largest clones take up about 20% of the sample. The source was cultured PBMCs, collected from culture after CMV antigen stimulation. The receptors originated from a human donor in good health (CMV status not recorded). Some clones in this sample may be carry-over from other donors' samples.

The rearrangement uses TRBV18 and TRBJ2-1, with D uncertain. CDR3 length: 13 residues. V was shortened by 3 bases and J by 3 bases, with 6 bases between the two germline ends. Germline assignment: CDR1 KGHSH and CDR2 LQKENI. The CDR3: CASSPSFYNEQFF. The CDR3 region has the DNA TGTGCCAGCTCACCCTCCTTCTACAATGAGCAGTTCTTC.

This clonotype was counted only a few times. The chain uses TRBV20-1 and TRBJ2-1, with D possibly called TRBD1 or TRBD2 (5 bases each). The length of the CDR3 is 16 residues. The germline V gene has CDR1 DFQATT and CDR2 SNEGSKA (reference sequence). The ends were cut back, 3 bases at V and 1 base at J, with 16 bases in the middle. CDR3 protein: CSASPGRERSYNEQFF. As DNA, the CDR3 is TGCAGTGCTAGCCCGGGACGCGAGAGGTCCTACAATGAGCAGTTCTTC.

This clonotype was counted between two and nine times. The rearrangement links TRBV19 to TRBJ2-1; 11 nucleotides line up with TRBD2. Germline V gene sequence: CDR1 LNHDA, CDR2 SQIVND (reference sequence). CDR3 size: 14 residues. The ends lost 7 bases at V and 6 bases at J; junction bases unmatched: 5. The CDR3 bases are TGTGCCAGTAACATAGCGGGAGGGCTCAATGAGCAGTTCTTC. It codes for CASNIAGGLNEQFF.

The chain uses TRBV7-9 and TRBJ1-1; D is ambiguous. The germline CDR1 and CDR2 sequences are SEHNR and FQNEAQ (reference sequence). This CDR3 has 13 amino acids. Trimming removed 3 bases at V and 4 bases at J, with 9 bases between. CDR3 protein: CASSFKEGTEAFF. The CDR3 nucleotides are TGTGCCAGCAGCTTTAAGGAGGGCACTGAAGCTTTCTTT.

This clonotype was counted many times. The CDR3 bases are TGTGCCAGCAGCCTCCCCGGGGGAAGGAACACTGAAGCTTTCTTT. This encodes CASSLPGGRNTEAFF. V is TRBV7-9 and J is TRBJ1-1; possible D gene TRBD1, 5 bases. Trimming removed 5 bases from V and 1 base from J, with 14 bases in between. In germline, CDR1 is SEHNR, CDR2 FQNEAQ (reference sequence). CDR3 length: 15 amino acids.

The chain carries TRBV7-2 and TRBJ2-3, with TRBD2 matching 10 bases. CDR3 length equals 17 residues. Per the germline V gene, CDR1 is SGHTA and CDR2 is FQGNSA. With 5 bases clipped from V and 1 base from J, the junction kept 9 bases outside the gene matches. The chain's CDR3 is CASSRRRGTSGTDTQYF. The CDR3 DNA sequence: TGTGCCAGCAGCCGAAGACGGGGGACTAGCGGCACAGATACGCAGTATTTT. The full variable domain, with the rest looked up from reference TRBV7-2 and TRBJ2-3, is GAGVSQSPSNKVTEKGKDVELRCDPISGHTALYWYRQSLGQGLEFLIYFQGNSAPDKSGLPSDRFSAERTGGSVSTLTIQRTQQEDSAVYLCASSRRRGTSGTDTQYFGPGTRLTVL.

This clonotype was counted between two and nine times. The CDR3 here is CASHPRGVGDTQYF. The CDR3 bases are TGTGCCAGCCACCCTCGGGGGGTGGGAGATACGCAGTATTTT. The chain carries TRBV12-3 or TRBV12-4 and TRBJ2-3; the match to TRBD2 covers 7 bases. The V and J ends lost 8 bases and 5 bases, in that order; junction bases with no gene match: 10. This CDR3 has 14 residues.

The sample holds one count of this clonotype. CDR3 amino acids: CSAGQGGGGNTEAFF. DNA for the CDR3: TGCAGTGCTGGACAGGGAGGAGGGGGGAACACTGAAGCTTTCTTT. The chain uses TRBV20-1 and TRBJ1-1; the match to TRBD1 covers 8 bases. After removal of 5 bases from V and 1 base from J, the junction contained 9 bases not matched to a gene. The CDR3 length is 15 residues. The germline V gene has CDR1 DFQATT and CDR2 SNEGSKA (reference sequence).

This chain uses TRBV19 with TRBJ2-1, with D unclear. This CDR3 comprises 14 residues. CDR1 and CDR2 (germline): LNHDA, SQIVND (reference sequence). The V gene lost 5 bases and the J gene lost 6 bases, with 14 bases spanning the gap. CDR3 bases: TGTGCCAGTAGTCCTTGGTCAGGTTCCAATGAGCAGTTCTTC. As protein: CASSPWSGSNEQFF. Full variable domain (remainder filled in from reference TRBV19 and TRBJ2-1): DGGITQSPKYLFRKEGQNVTLSCEQNLNHDAMYWYRQDPGQGLRLIYYSQIVNDFQKGDIAEGYSVSREKKESFPLTVTSAQKNPTAFYLCASSPWSGSNEQFFGPGTRLTVL.

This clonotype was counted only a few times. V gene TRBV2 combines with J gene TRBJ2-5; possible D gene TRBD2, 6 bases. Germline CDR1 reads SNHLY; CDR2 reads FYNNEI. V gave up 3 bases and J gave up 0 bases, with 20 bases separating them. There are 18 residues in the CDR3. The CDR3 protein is CASSERLAWGSYQETQYF. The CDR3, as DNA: TGTGCCAGCAGTGAGCGGCTAGCGTGGGGGTCGTACCAAGAGACCCAGTACTTC.

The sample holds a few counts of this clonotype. The CDR3 DNA reads TGTGCCAGCAGCCCAACCCGGGGGCCCTCCTACGAGCAGTACTTC. Protein product: CASSPTRGPSYEQYF. The chain employs TRBV7-2 and TRBJ2-7; D tentatively fits TRBD1 or TRBD2 (6 bases each). CDR1 is SGHTA, CDR2 FQGNSA, per germline. CDR3 length: 15 residues. Trimming shortened V by 5 bases and J by 0 bases, and 14 bases separated the two germline ends.

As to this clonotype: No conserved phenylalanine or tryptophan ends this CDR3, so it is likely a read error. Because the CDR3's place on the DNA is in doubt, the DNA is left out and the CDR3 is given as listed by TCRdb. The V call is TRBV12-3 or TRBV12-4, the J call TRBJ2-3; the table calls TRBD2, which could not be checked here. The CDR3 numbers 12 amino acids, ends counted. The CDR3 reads CASIILAGTTAR.

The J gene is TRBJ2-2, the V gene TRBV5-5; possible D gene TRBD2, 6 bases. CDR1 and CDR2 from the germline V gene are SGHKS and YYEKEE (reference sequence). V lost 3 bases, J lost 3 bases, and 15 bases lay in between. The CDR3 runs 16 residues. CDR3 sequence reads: CASSSRGVADTGELFF. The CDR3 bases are TGTGCCAGCAGCTCTCGCGGGGTAGCGGACACCGGGGAGCTGTTTTTT. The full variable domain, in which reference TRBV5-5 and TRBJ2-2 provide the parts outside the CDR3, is DAGVTQSPTHLIKTRGQQVTLRCSPISGHKSVSWYQQVLGQGPQFIFQYYEKEERGRGNFPDRFSARQFPNYSSELNVNALLLGDSALYLCASSSRGVADTGELFFGEGSRLTVL.

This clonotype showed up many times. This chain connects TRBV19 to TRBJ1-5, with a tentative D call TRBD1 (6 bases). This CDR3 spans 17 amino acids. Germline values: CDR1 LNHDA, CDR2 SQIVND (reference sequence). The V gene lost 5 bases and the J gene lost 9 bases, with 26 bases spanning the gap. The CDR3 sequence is CASSLPHPTAGVGPQHF. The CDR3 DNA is TGTGCCAGTAGTCTTCCTCACCCGACAGCAGGGGTGGGGCCCCAGCATTTT.

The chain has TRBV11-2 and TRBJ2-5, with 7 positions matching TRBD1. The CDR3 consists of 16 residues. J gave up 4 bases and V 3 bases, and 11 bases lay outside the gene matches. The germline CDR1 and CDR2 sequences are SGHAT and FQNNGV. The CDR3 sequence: CASSFHRGGVGETQYF. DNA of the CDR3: TGTGCCAGCAGCTTCCACAGGGGTGGAGTAGGAGAGACCCAGTACTTC.

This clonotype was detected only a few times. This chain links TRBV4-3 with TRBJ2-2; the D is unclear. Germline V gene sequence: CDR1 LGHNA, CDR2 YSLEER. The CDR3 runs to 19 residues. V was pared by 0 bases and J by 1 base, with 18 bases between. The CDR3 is CASSQEGSLSRKNTGELFF. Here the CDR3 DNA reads TGCGCCAGCAGCCAAGAAGGAAGCCTCTCTCGTAAGAACACCGGGGAGCTGTTTTTT.

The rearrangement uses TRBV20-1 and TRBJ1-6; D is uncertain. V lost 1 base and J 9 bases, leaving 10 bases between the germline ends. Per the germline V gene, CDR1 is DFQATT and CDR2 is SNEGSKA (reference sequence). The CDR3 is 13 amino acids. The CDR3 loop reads CSARGHFGSPLHF. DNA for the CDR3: TGCAGTGCTAGAGGACACTTTGGTTCACCCCTCCACTTT.

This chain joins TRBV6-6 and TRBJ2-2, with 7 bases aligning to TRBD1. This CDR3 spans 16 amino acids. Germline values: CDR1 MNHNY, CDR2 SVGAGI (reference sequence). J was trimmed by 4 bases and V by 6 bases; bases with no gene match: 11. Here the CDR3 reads CASSISDGQATGELFF. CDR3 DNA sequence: TGTGCCAGCAGCATCTCCGACGGACAGGCCACCGGGGAGCTGTTTTTT.

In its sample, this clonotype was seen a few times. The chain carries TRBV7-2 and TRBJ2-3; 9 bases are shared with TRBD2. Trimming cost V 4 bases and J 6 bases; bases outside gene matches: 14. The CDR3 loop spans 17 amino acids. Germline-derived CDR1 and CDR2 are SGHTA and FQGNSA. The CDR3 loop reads CASSSPGGTSPIDTQYF. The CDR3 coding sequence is TGTGCCAGCAGCTCCCCGGGCGGGACTAGCCCCATCGATACGCAGTATTTT.

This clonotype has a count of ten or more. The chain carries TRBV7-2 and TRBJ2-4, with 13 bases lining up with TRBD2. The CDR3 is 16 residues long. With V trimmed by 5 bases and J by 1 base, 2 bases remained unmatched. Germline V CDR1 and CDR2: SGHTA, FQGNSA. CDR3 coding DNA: TGTGCCAGCAGCCCGACTAGCGGGGGGGCCAAAAACATTCAGTACTTC. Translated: CASSPTSGGAKNIQYF.

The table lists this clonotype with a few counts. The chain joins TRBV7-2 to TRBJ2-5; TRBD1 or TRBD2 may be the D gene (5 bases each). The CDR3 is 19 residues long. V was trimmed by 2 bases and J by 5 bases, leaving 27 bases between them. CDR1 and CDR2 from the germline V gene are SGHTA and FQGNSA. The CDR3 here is CASSLRPTSRAREGETQYF. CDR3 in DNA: TGTGCCAGCAGCTTACGTCCAACTTCCAGGGCTCGAGAGGGGGAGACCCAGTACTTC.

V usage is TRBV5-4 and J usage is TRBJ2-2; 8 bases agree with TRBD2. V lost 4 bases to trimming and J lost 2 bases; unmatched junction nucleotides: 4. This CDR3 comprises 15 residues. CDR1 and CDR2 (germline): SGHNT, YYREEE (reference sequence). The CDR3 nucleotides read TGTGCCAGCAGCACGGGACTAGAAAACACCGGGGAGCTGTTTTTT. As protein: CASSTGLENTGELFF.

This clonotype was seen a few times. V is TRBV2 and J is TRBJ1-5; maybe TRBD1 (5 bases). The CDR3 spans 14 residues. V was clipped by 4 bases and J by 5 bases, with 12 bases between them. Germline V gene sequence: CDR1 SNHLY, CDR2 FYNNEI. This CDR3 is CASSARDGYQPQHF. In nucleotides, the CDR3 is TGTGCCAGCAGTGCCCGGGACGGCTATCAGCCCCAGCATTTT.

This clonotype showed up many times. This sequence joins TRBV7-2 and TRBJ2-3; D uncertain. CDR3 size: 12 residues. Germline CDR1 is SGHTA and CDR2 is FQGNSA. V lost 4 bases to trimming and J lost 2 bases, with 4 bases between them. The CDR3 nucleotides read TGTGCCAGCAGCTCCCTCACAGATACGCAGTATTTT. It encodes CASSSLTDTQYF. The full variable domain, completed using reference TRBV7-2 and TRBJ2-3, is GAGVSQSPSNKVTEKGKDVELRCDPISGHTALYWYRQSLGQGLEFLIYFQGNSAPDKSGLPSDRFSAERTGGSVSTLTIQRTQQEDSAVYLCASSSLTDTQYFGPGTRLTVL.